A single sample is the source of the 21 T cell receptor beta chains below, sequenced in a study of cytomegalovirus exposure and HLA in healthy donors. PCR used 60 Vbeta primers and 13 Jbeta primers. The method was immunoSEQ multiplex PCR; TCRdb's version includes in-frame clones alone and lacks a portion of them. The sample includes more than 120,000 clones, 80% to 85% of them seen just once. The sequenced sample was PBMCs. These receptor sequences come from a woman in her 30s in good health and CMV-seronegative.

V and J are TRBV14 and TRBJ2-1; the D gene is possibly TRBD2 (6 bases). Trimming took off 4 bases at V and 0 bases at J, with 10 bases between the two ends. Germline lookup yields CDR1 SGHDN and CDR2 FVKESK. CDR3 length: 15 residues. CDR3: CASSLGLGSYNEQFF. The CDR3 DNA is TGTGCCAGCAGCCTGGGACTCGGCTCCTACAATGAGCAGTTCTTC.

This sequence joins TRBV5-1 and TRBJ2-7; the match to TRBD2 covers 7 bases. V lost 4 bases to trimming and J lost 3 bases; unmatched junction nucleotides: 13. This CDR3 contains 16 residues. Germline V gene data show CDR1 as SGHRS and CDR2 as YFSETQ. The CDR3 DNA sequence: TGCGCCAGCAGCGCGGGTGCCGGGACTAATAGCTACGAGCAGTACTTC. Its protein is CASSAGAGTNSYEQYF.

This clone was picked up a small number of times. V and J are TRBV4-3 and TRBJ2-2; a possible D gene is TRBD1 (6 bases). This CDR3 spans 14 amino acids. Trimming left V 0 bases short and J 6 bases short, with 8 bases between. Looked up from germline, CDR1 is LGHNA and CDR2 is YSLEER. CDR3 sequence reads: CASSQDPGAGELFF. CDR3 sequence (DNA): TGCGCCAGCAGCCAAGATCCAGGGGCCGGGGAGCTGTTTTTT.

The chain links TRBV7-3 to TRBJ2-3; 8 bases line up with TRBD2. Germline CDR1 reads SGHTA; CDR2 reads FQGTGA. The CDR3 is 16 residues long. The J segment lost 2 bases and the V segment lost 5 bases, leaving 9 bases of the junction unmatched. CDR3 coding DNA: TGTGCCAGCAGCCTCGTTAGCGGGGCCCACACAGATACGCAGTATTTT. Residues: CASSLVSGAHTDTQYF.

The chain couples TRBV7-3 to TRBJ2-1, with a weak D call TRBD2 (6 bases). Trimming stripped 5 bases from V and 4 bases from J, with 18 bases between. The CDR3 sequence is 16 residues long. Looked up from germline, CDR1 is SGHTA and CDR2 is FQGTGA. CDR3 region: CASSPRRGGRYNEQFF. CDR3 DNA sequence: TGTGCCAGCAGCCCAAGGAGGGGTGGGAGGTACAATGAGCAGTTCTTC.

This chain joins TRBV9 and TRBJ2-5, with 11 bases identical to TRBD2. V shed 1 base, J shed 2 bases, and the junction held 10 bases outside the gene matches. This CDR3 region has 18 residues. Germline V gene lookup returns CDR1 SGDLS and CDR2 YYNGEE. The CDR3, as DNA: TGTGCCAGCAGCGTAAGGCGGGATAGCGGGGGGGAACAAGAGACCCAGTACTTC. Translating it yields CASSVRRDSGGEQETQYF.

The CDR3 here is CASSKDSSYTGELFF. CDR3 DNA: TGTGCCAGCAGCAAGGACAGTTCCTACACCGGGGAGCTGTTTTTT. This chain joins TRBV2 and TRBJ2-2; maybe TRBD1 (6 bases). CDR3 length: 15 residues. The germline V gene encodes CDR1 SNHLY and CDR2 FYNNEI. Trimming removed 6 bases at V and 3 bases at J, with 14 bases between.

The J gene is TRBJ1-2, the V gene TRBV7-9; the D gene is possibly TRBD1 (5 bases). CDR1 is SEHNR, CDR2 FQNEAQ, per germline (reference sequence). Between the trimmed V and J ends, which lost 8 bases and 1 base, there was a span of 8 bases. CDR3 size: 12 residues. This CDR3 reads CASVGLNYGYTF. The CDR3 nucleotides read TGTGCCAGCGTGGGGCTTAACTATGGCTACACCTTC. Full variable domain (rest looked up from reference TRBV7-9 and TRBJ1-2): DTGVSQNPRHKITKRGQNVTFRCDPISEHNRLYWYRQTLGQGPEFLTYFQNEAQLEKSRLLSDRFSAERPKGSFSTLEIQRTEQGDSAMYLCASVGLNYGYTFGSGTRLTVV.

V is TRBV4-1 and J is TRBJ1-2; the match to TRBD1 covers 10 bases. This CDR3 is 16 amino acids long. V lost 1 base to trimming and J lost 7 bases; unmatched junction nucleotides: 9. Germline values: CDR1 MGHRA, CDR2 YSYEKL. Written as DNA, the CDR3 is TGCGCCAGCAGCCAAGGGGGGGCGGGACAGGGGTCTGGCTACACCTTC. The encoded protein is CASSQGGAGQGSGYTF.

The chain has TRBV7-2 and TRBJ2-1; 11 bases are a match to TRBD2. The V and J ends lost 4 bases and 2 bases, in that order; junction bases with no gene match: 4. The germline V gene has CDR1 SGHTA and CDR2 FQGNSA. The CDR3 consists of 16 residues. The CDR3 region has the DNA TGTGCCAGCAGCTCAACTAGCGGGGGCCCCTACAATGAGCAGTTCTTC. This translates into CASSSTSGGPYNEQFF.

This clone came up a few times. CDR3 sequence: CATKAGTDNSPLHF. The CDR3 DNA follows: TGTGCCACCAAGGCCGGGACAGATAATTCACCCCTCCACTTT. This chain connects TRBV10-3 to TRBJ1-6; 7 bases line up with TRBD1. This CDR3 has 14 amino acids. The germline CDR1 and CDR2 sequences are ENHRY and SYGVKD. The ends lost 10 bases at V and 5 bases at J; junction bases unmatched: 8.

The chain carries TRBV19 and TRBJ1-2; no firm D call. V lost 4 bases, J lost 5 bases, and 14 bases lay in between. The CDR3 loop spans 14 amino acids. The germline gives CDR1 LNHDA, CDR2 SQIVND (reference sequence). The CDR3 nucleotides read TGTGCCAGTAGTACGGCTGGAGGTCCGTATGGCTACACCTTC. As protein: CASSTAGGPYGYTF. Together with reference TRBV19 and TRBJ1-2, the CDR3 gives the full variable domain: DGGITQSPKYLFRKEGQNVTLSCEQNLNHDAMYWYRQDPGQGLRLIYYSQIVNDFQKGDIAEGYSVSREKKESFPLTVTSAQKNPTAFYLCASSTAGGPYGYTFGSGTRLTVV.

The V gene is TRBV5-1, the J gene TRBJ2-5, with D possibly matching TRBD1 (6 bases). Between the trimmed V and J ends, which lost 3 bases and 0 bases, there was a span of 12 bases. Germline CDR1 is SGHRS and CDR2 is YFSETQ. CDR3 size: 15 residues. The CDR3 region is CASSWAQGNQETQYF. CDR3 nucleotide sequence: TGCGCCAGCAGCTGGGCACAGGGCAACCAAGAGACCCAGTACTTC.

This clone was observed a single time. This chain connects TRBV7-9 to TRBJ2-5; 7 bases map to TRBD1. V trimming: 4 bases; J trimming: 1 base; junction bases outside the gene matches: 3. The CDR3 contains 14 residues. CDR1 and CDR2 from the germline V gene are SEHNR and FQNEAQ (reference sequence). CDR3 sequence reads: CASSSGTAQETQYF. The CDR3 nucleotides read TGTGCCAGCAGCTCGGGGACAGCCCAAGAGACCCAGTACTTC.

The chain recombines TRBV11-3 with TRBJ1-5, with D possibly matching TRBD1 (6 bases). CDR1 SGHNT and CDR2 YENEEA come from the germline V gene. This CDR3 has 17 residues. With 5 bases removed from V and 3 bases from J, the gap between germline ends came to 20 bases. The CDR3 is CASSEGGRTVANQPQHF. In DNA, the CDR3 is TGTGCCAGCAGCGAGGGGGGGCGGACAGTTGCCAATCAGCCCCAGCATTTT.

This sequence joins TRBV30 and TRBJ1-6; D possibly corresponds to TRBD1 (6 bases). With 0 bases removed from V and 8 bases from J, the gap between germline ends came to 11 bases. CDR1 GTSNPN and CDR2 SVGIG come from the germline V gene (reference sequence). The CDR3 spans 14 residues. CDR3 DNA: TGTGCCTGGAGTGTGGCACAGGGCTATTCACCCCTCCACTTT. Protein: CAWSVAQGYSPLHF.

This clone was counted a few times. J is TRBJ1-1 and V is TRBV10-3; 8 bases agree with TRBD1. Per germline, CDR1 ENHRY and CDR2 SYGVKD. V lost 4 bases to trimming and J lost 5 bases; unmatched junction nucleotides: 3. The CDR3 contains 13 residues. The CDR3 protein is CAISVTGGTEAFF. CDR3 DNA: TGTGCCATCAGTGTAACAGGGGGAACTGAAGCTTTCTTT.

The chain couples TRBV30 to TRBJ1-4, with 7 bases that match TRBD1. The trim removed 0 bases at V and 3 bases at J, leaving 1 base unmatched. This CDR3 comprises 14 residues. Germline CDR1 and CDR2: GTSNPN and SVGIG (reference sequence). In nucleotides, the CDR3 is TGTGCCTGGAGTGTCGGGACAGCTAATGAAAAACTGTTTTTT. Amino acid sequence: CAWSVGTANEKLFF.

The genes are TRBV27 and TRBJ2-5; D is undetermined. The germline gives CDR1 MNHEY, CDR2 SMNVEV (reference sequence). There are 14 residues in the CDR3. V gave up 0 bases and J gave up 5 bases, with 10 bases separating them. The CDR3 sequence: CASSLSNTPETQYF. DNA of the CDR3: TGTGCCAGCAGTTTATCGAATACTCCGGAGACCCAGTACTTC.

The chain has TRBV10-3 and TRBJ2-5; D not certain. The germline gives CDR1 ENHRY, CDR2 SYGVKD. V gave up 2 bases and J gave up 1 base, with 5 bases separating them. The CDR3 has 13 amino acids. CDR3 DNA sequence: TGTGCCATCAGTGAGGGCTTCCAAGAGACCCAGTACTTC. This encodes CAISEGFQETQYF.

The rearrangement joins TRBV5-1 to TRBJ2-5; the D gene is possibly TRBD2 (6 bases). TRBJ2-7 explains the end of the DNA better; the J call may be wrong. CDR3 length: 14 amino acids. Germline assignment: CDR1 SGHRS and CDR2 YFSETQ. This CDR3 is CASSPGLRKTEQYF. The DNA for the CDR3 is TGCGCCAGCAGCCCGGGACTCCGGAAAACCGAGCAGTACTTC.